This entry lists 21 T cell receptor beta chains sequenced from one sample in a study of tumor-infiltrating lymphocytes in primary liver carcinoma. The researchers produced TCR beta cDNA from approximately 550 ng total RNA with a constant-region primer. Researchers made the TCR beta libraries by running three nested multiplex PCR rounds with slightly modified ARM-PCR. Both of the initial two PCR rounds ran for roughly 10 cycles and employed TRBV1-TRBV30 forward primers alongside a C-beta reverse primer. Each CDR3 protein gets one entry after TCRdb re-called the multiplex PCR reads with MiXCR. The sample consists of 45,000 or so distinct CDR3 sequences, around 70% of them appearing once. Scientists recovered RNA and DNA together from around 20-30 mg of unsorted bulk tissue. The specimen sequenced was liver tumor tissue from sampling region 2. Subset reported: tumor region T2, inferior pole. These receptors were collected from a middle-aged man with primary liver carcinoma and hepatitis B virus infection.

By share, this clonotype ranks as large (0.1 to 1%). The V call is TRBV29-1, the J call TRBJ2-5; 7 nucleotides line up with TRBD1. This CDR3 is built from 13 residues. Germline V gives CDR1 SQVTM, CDR2 ANQGSEA. V shed 7 bases and J 4 bases; nucleotides not matched to a gene: 9. The CDR3 sequence is CSGIQGTGETQYF. The CDR3 DNA reads TGCAGCGGCATACAGGGGACGGGAGAGACCCAGTACTTC.

In this sample, this clonotype turned up a few times. A read error may explain this, as a much larger clone is one base away. The rearrangement links TRBV12-3 or TRBV12-4 to TRBJ2-2; no firm D call. This CDR3 has 11 amino acids. Trimming shortened V by 10 bases and J by 2 bases, and 5 bases separated the two germline ends. This chain's CDR3 is CANTNTGELFF. The CDR3 DNA reads as TGTGCCAACACTAACACCGGGGAGCTGTTTTTT.

This clonotype was found a few times. The chain recombines TRBV19 with TRBJ2-5; 12 bases line up with TRBD1. This CDR3 is built from 16 residues. Unmatched junction bases numbered 10, after V lost 5 bases and J lost 6 bases. CDR1 LNHDA and CDR2 SQIVND come from the germline V gene (reference sequence). CDR3 bases: TGTGCCAGTAGTTATGGGACAGGGGGCGGACTAAAGACCCAGTACTTC. Residues: CASSYGTGGGLKTQYF. The whole variable domain, filled in from reference TRBV19 and TRBJ2-5, reads DGGITQSPKYLFRKEGQNVTLSCEQNLNHDAMYWYRQDPGQGLRLIYYSQIVNDFQKGDIAEGYSVSREKKESFPLTVTSAQKNPTAFYLCASSYGTGGGLKTQYFGPGTRLLVL.

Many counts were recorded for this clonotype. The chain carries TRBV6-1 and TRBJ2-3; 7 positions agree with TRBD2. CDR1 is MNHNS and CDR2 is SASEGT in the germline V gene. The V gene end was trimmed by 1 base and the J gene end by 4 bases; junction bases not matched to a gene: 2. This CDR3 has 14 amino acids. The CDR3 spells CASSEGGSSDTQYF. In nucleotides, the CDR3 is TGTGCCAGCAGTGAAGGCGGGAGCTCAGATACGCAGTATTTT.

In the case of this clonotype: Germline is not matched at one junction end, which may reflect a read error. The rearrangement joins TRBV6-1 to TRBJ2-7, with 12 bases identical to TRBD2. Germline V CDR1 and CDR2: MNHNS, SASEGT. The CDR3 is 15 residues long. The CDR3 sequence: CASSVSTSGSYDQYF. CDR3 coding DNA: TGTGCTAGCAGTGTTTCGACTAGCGGGAGTTACGATCAGTACTTT.

On this clonotype: At one end the junction does not follow the germline gene, possibly because of a read error. The genes are TRBV11-1 and TRBJ2-4; 13 bases are a match to TRBD2. CDR3 length: 17 amino acids. The V gene's germline CDR1 is SGHAT and CDR2 FQDESV (reference sequence). Here the CDR3 reads CTSSFPGTSGTRNIQYF. CDR3 bases: TGTACCAGCAGCTTTCCCGGGACTAGCGGGACCAGGAACATTCAGTATTTC.

In the case of this clonotype: A junction boundary mismatches the germline segment, possibly from a read error. This chain uses TRBV5-1 with TRBJ2-5; possibly TRBD2 for D (6 bases). CDR1 and CDR2 from the germline V gene are SGHRS and YFSETQ. The CDR3 has 14 residues. DNA of the CDR3: TGCACCAGCAGCCCCCGTTCCGGGAGAGAGACCCAGTACTTC. As protein: CTSSPRSGRETQYF.

In regard to this clonotype: The germline gene is not matched at one end of the junction; a read error may be the cause. The chain joins TRBV10-2 to TRBJ2-7; 7 bases are a match to TRBD1. The germline V gene has CDR1 WSHSY and CDR2 SAAADI. The CDR3 is 14 residues long. The CDR3 reads CASSPTGDREERYF. The CDR3 nucleotides read TGCGCCAGCAGTCCCACAGGGGACCGGGAAGAGCGGTACTTC.

About this clonotype: Because it lacks the conserved phenylalanine or tryptophan at the end, this CDR3 is likely a read error. The chain uses TRBV10-2 and TRBJ2-7; TRBD1 is a possible D gene (6 bases). Germline values: CDR1 WSHSY, CDR2 SAAADI. V lost 9 bases to trimming and J lost 3 bases, with 15 bases between them. The CDR3 sequence is 13 residues long. CDR3 amino acids: CASHRESHYEQYL. The CDR3 DNA follows: TGCGCCAGTCACAGGGAGAGTCACTACGAGCAGTACCTC.

Ten or more counts support this clonotype. The rearrangement links TRBV6-6 to TRBJ2-1, with 9 bases matching TRBD2. V was pared by 0 bases and J by 8 bases, with 14 bases of the junction left unmatched. The CDR3 runs to 18 residues. Germline assignment: CDR1 MNHNY and CDR2 SVGAGI (reference sequence). DNA for the CDR3: TGTGCCAGCAGTTACTCGATTGGGGGGACTAGCCGGCAGGATGAGCAGTTCTTC. As protein: CASSYSIGGTSRQDEQFF.

On this clonotype itself: An end of the junction differs from the germline gene, which may be a read error. The CDR3 sequence is CANSSKGRQNTEAFF. As DNA, the CDR3 is TGCGCCAACAGCTCCAAGGGACGTCAGAACACTGAAGCTTTCTTT. The V gene is TRBV5-1, the J gene TRBJ1-1; D is possibly TRBD1 (5 bases). This CDR3 contains 15 residues. CDR1 is SGHRS and CDR2 is YFSETQ in the germline V gene. Full variable domain (outside the CDR3, taken from reference TRBV5-1 and TRBJ1-1): KAGVTQTPRYLIKTRGQQVTLSCSPISGHRSVSWYQQTPGQGLQFLFEYFSETQRNKGNFPGRFSGRQFSNSRSEMNVSTLELGDSALYLCANSSKGRQNTEAFFGQGTRLTVV.

At least ten counts were recorded for this clonotype. This clone may be a read error of a much larger clone one base away. The V gene is TRBV5-4, the J gene TRBJ2-3, with D unclear. The J call may be wrong; the DNA end is better matched by TRBJ1-5. The CDR3 covers 12 residues. CDR1 SGHNT and CDR2 YYREEE come from the germline V gene (reference sequence). The CDR3 DNA reads as TGTGCCAGCAGCTTGGAGGGAGATACGCAGCATTTT. Translating it yields CASSLEGDTQHF.

This clonotype was seen once. The chain is built from TRBV6-2 or TRBV6-3 and TRBJ1-5, with no clear D. V was pared by 0 bases and J by 6 bases, with 12 bases between. The CDR3 covers 15 residues. In germline, CDR1 is MNHEY, CDR2 SVGEGT. The CDR3 DNA sequence: TGTGCCAGCAGTTACTCGGATGGAGAGGTTCAGCCCCAGCATTTT. Translation gives CASSYSDGEVQPQHF.

This sequence joins TRBV6-1 and TRBJ1-5, with 8 nucleotides matching TRBD1. Germline V gives CDR1 MNHNS, CDR2 SASEGT. The ends lost 6 bases at V and 13 bases at J; junction bases unmatched: 26. The length of the CDR3 is 18 residues. The CDR3 coding sequence is TGTGCCAGCAGCCCAACAGGGGGACGGGGGAAAGTTAATCAGATACAGCATTTT. This sequence encodes CASSPTGGRGKVNQIQHF.

Turning to this clonotype: The junction departs from the called germline gene at one end, perhaps through a read error. Written as DNA, the CDR3 is TGTGCCAACAGCCCGCCTGGGAGCGGGAGGGATAATGAGCAGTTCTTC. It specifies CANSPPGSGRDNEQFF. The rearrangement uses TRBV5-6 and TRBJ2-1, with TRBD2 matching 10 bases. CDR1 and CDR2 from the germline V gene are SGHDT and YYEEEE. The CDR3 consists of 16 residues.

This clonotype was counted ten times or more. The V and J genes are TRBV28 and TRBJ1-4, with no clear D. Looked up from germline, CDR1 is MDHEN and CDR2 is SYDVKM. The germline V and J ends were trimmed by 2 bases and 8 bases, with 12 bases remaining between them. The CDR3 is 14 residues long. This CDR3 is CASSLPGVNEKLFF. The CDR3, as DNA: TGTGCCAGCAGTTTACCCGGGGTAAACGAAAAACTGTTTTTT.

This clonotype has only one observation. A junction boundary mismatches the germline segment, possibly from a read error. The chain has TRBV14 and TRBJ2-1; TRBD2 matches at 8 bases. CDR3 length: 16 amino acids. Germline V gives CDR1 SGHDN, CDR2 FVKESK. The CDR3, as DNA: TGCGCCAGCAGTGCCGTAGCGGGATGGCTTAACAATGAGCAGTTCTTC. This gives the protein CASSAVAGWLNNEQFF.

V is TRBV5-6 and J is TRBJ2-5; D is perhaps TRBD2 (5 bases). CDR3 length equals 13 residues. CDR1 and CDR2 (germline): SGHDT, YYEEEE. V dropped 7 bases and J dropped 4 bases, with 14 bases sitting between them. CDR3 bases: TGTGCCAGCTTGGAGGCTAGCCGAGAGACCCAGTACTTC. The encoded protein is CASLEASRETQYF.

This clonotype was seen repeatedly, ten times or more. This may be a read error, as it is one base from a much larger clone. V and J are TRBV4-3 and TRBJ1-5; weak D call: TRBD1 (6 bases). Germline CDR1 and CDR2: LGHNA and YSLEER. Trimming shortened V by 0 bases and J by 8 bases, and 14 bases separated the two germline ends. The CDR3 is 15 residues long. The CDR3 bases are TGCGCCAGCAGCCAAGATCGGGGAGGGGGAAAGCCCCAGCATTTT. This translates into CASSQDRGGGKPQHF.

The rearrangement uses TRBV19 and TRBJ2-1; 7 nucleotides agree with TRBD2. Germline trimming cut 9 bases from V and 3 bases from J; bases unmatched to any gene: 8. Germline V gene data show CDR1 as LNHDA and CDR2 as SQIVND (reference sequence). The CDR3 extends over 14 amino acids. CDR3 sequence (DNA): TGTGCCAGCAGTCATACTAGCGACTACAATGAGCAGTTCTTC. Its protein is CASSHTSDYNEQFF.

This clonotype is judged medium-sized. The chain uses TRBV4-3 and TRBJ2-4; D remains ambiguous. V was shortened by 0 bases and J by 0 bases, with 9 bases between the two germline ends. Per the germline V gene, CDR1 is LGHNA and CDR2 is YSLEER. This CDR3 is 16 amino acids long. The CDR3 DNA reads as TGCGCCAGCAGCCAAGATGGCAGCCTAGCCAAAAACATTCAGTACTTC. The encoded protein is CASSQDGSLAKNIQYF.